The 8 T cell receptor beta chains listed next were all sequenced from one sample in a study of OX40 agonist ivuxolimab in advanced cancers. Libraries were prepared by immunoSEQ multiplex PCR; TCRdb keeps only in-frame clonotypes and omits some of them. In the table there are about 83,000 clones, around four fifths of which are singletons. Sample: CD4+ or CD8+ T cells sorted from blood, taken in a trial of the OX40 agonist ivuxolimab. Every receptor here comes from an adult with an advanced solid tumor such as melanoma, head and neck, liver or kidney cancer.

This chain links TRBV28 with TRBJ1-5; D gene unclear. V gave up 5 bases and J gave up 3 bases, with 11 bases separating them. The germline CDR1 and CDR2 sequences are MDHEN and SYDVKM. CDR3 length: 14 residues. CDR3 bases: TGTGCCAGCAGTGCCCCCGGGATCAATCAGCCCCAGCATTTT. Residues: CASSAPGINQPQHF.

This chain connects TRBV19 to TRBJ2-7, with 7 nucleotides matching TRBD1. V lost 5 bases, J lost 0 bases, and 4 bases stayed unmatched. CDR3 length: 14 residues. Per the germline V gene, CDR1 is LNHDA and CDR2 is SQIVND (reference sequence). CDR3 region: CASSGTAYSYEQYF. The CDR3 DNA sequence: TGTGCCAGTAGTGGGACAGCATACTCCTACGAGCAGTACTTC.

The CDR3: CAIGTGDNYEQYF. The DNA for the CDR3 is TGTGCCATCGGGACAGGGGATAACTACGAGCAGTACTTC. This chain connects TRBV10-3 to TRBJ2-7; the match to TRBD1 covers 10 bases. Germline trimming cut 8 bases from V and 3 bases from J; bases unmatched to any gene: 4. CDR1 is ENHRY, CDR2 SYGVKD, per germline. The CDR3 totals 13 residues.

V is TRBV19 and J is TRBJ1-2, with D possibly TRBD1 on 5 matching bases. V was pared by 5 bases and J by 5 bases, with 9 bases between. The CDR3 extends over 12 amino acids. Germline CDR1 reads LNHDA; CDR2 reads SQIVND (reference sequence). CDR3 protein: CASSAQGYGYTF. CDR3 coding DNA: TGTGCCAGTAGTGCCCAGGGTTATGGCTACACCTTC.

V and J are TRBV11-2 and TRBJ1-4, with D possibly matching TRBD1 (5 bases). The V and J ends lost 5 bases and 8 bases respectively, with 15 bases between them. This CDR3 contains 14 residues. In germline, CDR1 is SGHAT, CDR2 FQNNGV. The DNA for the CDR3 is TGTGCCAGCAGCCCAATGGGGCTGAGGGAAAAACTGTTTTTT. This codes for CASSPMGLREKLFF.

The V gene is TRBV7-2, the J gene TRBJ2-5; 9 bases match TRBD1. The germline V gene has CDR1 SGHTA and CDR2 FQGNSA. The CDR3 is made up of 15 amino acids. The junction had 2 bases not matched to a gene; V was cut back by 3 bases and J by 0 bases. The CDR3 nucleotides read TGTGCCAGCAGCTTCGGGACAGGGAACCAAGAGACCCAGTACTTC. Protein sequence: CASSFGTGNQETQYF.

V and J are TRBV19 and TRBJ1-4, with D possibly matching TRBD1 (6 bases). The length of the CDR3 is 15 residues. Germline V gene lookup returns CDR1 LNHDA and CDR2 SQIVND (reference sequence). Trimming took 4 bases from V and 3 from J, leaving 12 bases between them. The CDR3 here is CASSTPGASNEKLFF. The CDR3 DNA sequence: TGTGCCAGTAGTACCCCGGGGGCCTCTAATGAAAAACTGTTTTTT.

CDR3 sequence: CASSLGAGTNYGYTF. The CDR3 bases are TGCGCCAGCAGCTTGGGGGCAGGAACTAACTATGGCTACACCTTC. The rearrangement joins TRBV5-1 to TRBJ1-2; no firm D call. V dropped 0 bases and J dropped 0 bases, with 9 bases sitting between them. CDR1 and CDR2 from the germline V gene are SGHRS and YFSETQ. The CDR3 length is 15 residues.